The T cell receptor beta chain described here comes from a study of T cell changes during pregnancy in multiple sclerosis. Sequencing was performed with immunoSEQ multiplex PCR; in TCRdb, only in-frame clones are kept and a portion is missing. This sample has 50,000 to 65,000 clones; less than 95% occur once, and the top ten carry around 2.3%. The CDR3 runs 16 residues. Germline V gene lookup returns CDR1 SGHAT and CDR2 FQNNGV. The J segment lost 4 bases and the V segment lost 4 bases, leaving 11 bases of the junction unmatched. Source: peripheral blood, taken in the first trimester of pregnancy. The sequence came from a female donor in good health, enrolled as a control in a pregnancy study. The chain carries TRBV11-2 and TRBJ2-3, with 7 bases lining up with TRBD2. The CDR3 DNA follows: TGTGCCAGCAGCTCCGGCGGGAGTTTCGTGGCAGATACGCAGTATTTT. It yields the protein CASSSGGSFVADTQYF.